These T cell receptor beta chains were read from a single sample in a study of CD8 T cells in Susac syndrome. TCRdb called the immunoSEQ multiplex PCR reads again in MiXCR, with one record for every CDR3 protein. The table includes fewer than 350,000 distinct CDR3 sequences, around nine tenths detected once. Material for sequencing was CD8+ T cells from PBMCs. The receptors stem from a human donor with multiple sclerosis. CDR3s include the opening cysteine and the closing phenylalanine or tryptophan. D genes are given only for firm matches. A clone size is listed for some rows: how often the clone was seen (once, few, many), or a class if it is expanded.

j_gene | d_gene | abundance | v_gene | CDR3nt | CDR3aa
TRBJ2-7 | - | - | TRBV7-9 | TGTGCCAGCAGCCCTATGAGGGGCAGGGAGAGTGACGAGCAGTACTTC | CASSPMRGRESDEQYF
TRBJ2-1 | TRBD1 | - | TRBV2 | TGTGCCAGGAGTAGGGACAGGGGATACAATGAGCAGTTCTTC | CARSRDRGYNEQFF
TRBJ2-7 | TRBD2 | few | TRBV7-2 | TGTGCCAGCAGCTTGACTAGCGGGGCCTACGAGCAGTACTTC | CASSLTSGAYEQYF
TRBJ2-1 | - | - | TRBV20-1 | TGCAGTGCTACAGTTCCGAGGGCCTACAATGAGCAGTTCTTC | CSATVPRAYNEQFF
TRBJ1-1 | - | - | TRBV20-1 | TGCAGTGCTAGAGTCCCAGGCCCGAACACTGAAGCTTTCTTT | CSARVPGPNTEAFF
TRBJ1-1 | - | - | TRBV11-2 | TGTGCCAGCAGCTCCAGTGTGAACACTGAAGCTTTCTTT | CASSSSVNTEAFF
TRBJ2-1 | - | - | TRBV28 | TGTGCCAGCAGTTTGGGTTTTGGCAATGAGCAGTTCTTC | CASSLGFGNEQFF
TRBJ2-2 | TRBD1 | - | TRBV19 | TGTGCCAGTAGTTCCGATCTGACAGGGTATTTAGGGGAGCTGTTTTTT | CASSSDLTGYLGELFF
TRBJ2-1 | - | - | TRBV7-9 | TGTGCCAGCAGCTTATCTTTTGGTCCCAATGAGCAGTTCTTC | CASSLSFGPNEQFF
TRBJ1-2 | - | - | TRBV30 | TGTGCCTCCGCCGGGGCGGGGTACTATGGCTACACCTTC | CASAGAGYYGYTF
TRBJ2-2 | - | - | TRBV28 | TGTGCCAGCTTGGACAGTCCAAACACCGGGGAGCTGTTTTTT | CASLDSPNTGELFF
TRBJ2-1 | - | - | TRBV5-1 | TGCGCCAGCAGCCCCGATGGGGGGCTCACCTACAATGAGCAGTTCTTC | CASSPDGGLTYNEQFF
TRBJ1-1 | - | - | TRBV2 | TGTGCCAGCAGTACATACAGTTGGGAAACTGAAGCTTTCTTT | CASSTYSWETEAFF
TRBJ2-3 | - | once | TRBV7-9 | TGTGCCAGCAGCTGGGCCGGGGCTCCCGGGGATACGCAGTATTTT | CASSWAGAPGDTQYF
TRBJ1-2 | - | - | TRBV10-3 | TGTGTCACTCTCAGCCAAGACAAAGGGGCTAACTATGGCTACACCTTC | CVTLSQDKGANYGYTF
TRBJ2-1 | TRBD2 | - | TRBV5-6 | TGTGCCAGCAGCTTGGAAGCCGAGACTAGCGGGGGGATCTACAATGAGCAGTTCTTC | CASSLEAETSGGIYNEQFF
TRBJ2-3 | TRBD2 | - | TRBV15 | TGTGCCACCAGCAGACTAGCGGGGGGGCGTGATACGCAGTATTTT | CATSRLAGGRDTQYF
TRBJ2-7 | TRBD2 | - | TRBV20-1 | TGCAGTGCTCCACCGGGACTACAGTACGAGCAGTACTTC | CSAPPGLQYEQYF
TRBJ2-5 | TRBD2 | - | TRBV27 | TGTGCCAGCAGTCCCGACCTAGCGGGAGGGCCCAAGGAGACCCAGTACTTC | CASSPDLAGGPKETQYF
TRBJ1-5 | - | few | TRBV6-1 | TGTGCCATCAGTGCAAACATGGAGGATCAGCCCCAGCATTTT | CAISANMEDQPQHF
TRBJ2-7 | - | few | TRBV29-1 | TGCAGCGTTGAGACAGAGAGCTCCTACGAGCAGTACTTC | CSVETESSYEQYF
TRBJ2-1 | - | - | TRBV29-1 | TGCAGCGTTGGATCCCTGGATGAGCAGTTCTTC | CSVGSLDEQFF
TRBJ2-1 | - | - | TRBV19 | TGTGCCAGTGATCGCGGGATGAGCTCCTACAATGAGCAGTTCTTC | CASDRGMSSYNEQFF
TRBJ2-1 | TRBD2 | - | TRBV6-2/TRBV6-3 | TGTGCCAGCAGTTCTACCATAGCGGGGGGAACGGGAAATGAGCAGTTCTTC | CASSSTIAGGTGNEQFF
TRBJ2-7 | - | - | TRBV19 | TGTGCCAGTAGTATTTATGGGGGCCCCTACGAGCAGTACTTC | CASSIYGGPYEQYF
TRBJ2-1 | - | - | TRBV6-4 | TGTGCCAGCAGTGACAAGAGGGGGGATCCCTACAATGAGCAGTTCTTC | CASSDKRGDPYNEQFF
TRBJ2-7 | - | - | TRBV20-1 | TGCAGTGCTAGAGATCTCGGGCGGGACACCTACGAGCAGTACTTC | CSARDLGRDTYEQYF
TRBJ1-5 | - | few | TRBV28 | TGTGCCAGCAGTTTAGGCATCCAGCCCCAGCATTTT | CASSLGIQPQHF
TRBJ2-7 | - | - | TRBV9 | TGTGCCAGCAGCGTAGTTCCGGGGTTATCAAACGAGCAGTACTTC | CASSVVPGLSNEQYF
TRBJ2-7 | TRBD1 | - | TRBV6-1 | TGTGCCAGCACTCAGGGGGCCGGCTCCTACGAGCAGTACTTC | CASTQGAGSYEQYF
TRBJ2-3 | - | - | TRBV28 | TGTGCCAGCAGTTTTAGGCGGGGTTACACAGATACGCAGTATTTT | CASSFRRGYTDTQYF
TRBJ2-1 | TRBD2 | - | TRBV9 | TGTGCCAGCAGCGTACCCGGGGCGGGGGGACCGGGCGAGCAGTTCTTC | CASSVPGAGGPGEQFF
TRBJ2-3 | - | - | TRBV4-2 | TGTGCCAGCAGCCCCTCCACAGGAGCATGGACGCAGTATTTT | CASSPSTGAWTQYF
TRBJ2-2 | - | - | TRBV7-9 | TGTGCCAGCAGCTCCGGGGCCGTTGCCGGGGAGCTGTTTTTT | CASSSGAVAGELFF
TRBJ2-3 | TRBD2 | - | TRBV4-3 | TGCGCCAGCAGCCGACAACTGTTGCTAGCGGAATCTAGCACAGATACGCAGTATTTT | CASSRQLLLAESSTDTQYF
TRBJ2-5 | TRBD2 | - | TRBV7-8 | TGTGCCAGCACCCCATTAGAGCGGGGCCAAGAGACCCAGTACTTC | CASTPLERGQETQYF
TRBJ2-5 | - | - | TRBV7-9 | TGTGCCAGCAGCTCCGTCCTTAAGGCGGCCCAGTACTTC | CASSSVLKAAQYF
TRBJ2-3 | - | - | TRBV7-2 | TGTGCCAGCAGCTCCACCTCTATGGATACGCAGTATTTT | CASSSTSMDTQYF
TRBJ2-5 | - | - | TRBV7-8 | TGTGCCAGCAGTGGGGTCCCTCGTCGAGGGGAGACCCAGTACTTC | CASSGVPRRGETQYF
TRBJ2-7 | - | - | TRBV7-9 | TGTGCCAGCAGCCTTCGCGCGCCGGGCATGGCCTACGAGCAGTACTTC | CASSLRAPGMAYEQYF
TRBJ1-1 | - | - | TRBV7-2 | TGTGCCAGCAGCGCTGGACAGTATATGAACACTGAAGCTTTCTTT | CASSAGQYMNTEAFF
TRBJ2-3 | TRBD2 | once | TRBV4-3 | TGCGCCAGCAGCCAAGATCGAGAAGCGGGGGCGGGAGATACGCAGTATTTT | CASSQDREAGAGDTQYF
TRBJ2-7 | TRBD1 | - | TRBV29-1 | TGCAGCGTCTATACCGGGACAGAGCCCGAGCAGTACTTC | CSVYTGTEPEQYF
TRBJ2-2 | - | - | TRBV20-1 | TGCAGTGCTAGAGTAGAGGGCACCGGGGAGCTGTTTTTT | CSARVEGTGELFF
TRBJ2-7 | - | - | TRBV27 | TGTGCCAGCAGAGGGGGGATGTACGAGCAGTACTTC | CASRGGMYEQYF